This TCR beta chain is from a study of T cell responses to AZD1222 COVID-19 vaccine. The V end was cut by 2 bases, the J end by 3 bases, with 14 bases between. The CDR3 covers 15 residues. CDR1 MNHEY and CDR2 SVGAGI come from the germline V gene. Profiled with immunoSEQ multiplex PCR; TCRdb holds only in-frame clones, not every one. The table records 140,000 to 150,000 clones, over 85% of them present only once. The V call is TRBV6-5, the J call TRBJ2-7, with a possible D match to TRBD2 (5 bases). This clonotype was obtained from an adult in good health. The sample here was peripheral blood, taken on day 0 of AZD1222 vaccination. The CDR3 bases are TGTGCCAGCAGTTACCACTTAGACCGGGACTACGAGCAGTACTTC. Its protein product is CASSYHLDRDYEQYF.